This T cell receptor beta chain was obtained from a study of blood T cell repertoires in COVID-19. Study context: COVID-19 samples, acute and convalescent, were from the United States, Italy and Spain.

The protocol was immunoSEQ multiplex PCR, while the TCRdb copy is restricted to in-frame clones and leaves out a portion. The table records 160,000 or so clones, less than 90% of them present only once. Everyone who took part was roughly 18 to 89 years old, and they came from fewer than 25 US areas. There are 12 residues in the CDR3. Germline V gene data show CDR1 as LNHDA and CDR2 as SQIVND (reference sequence). V was clipped by 3 bases and J by 7 bases, with 9 bases between them. This clone was seen more than once but under ten times. The specimen was PBMCs or T cells enriched from blood (not recorded which). J is TRBJ1-1 and V is TRBV19; D ambiguous. The receptor's source is a human donor with acute COVID-19. The donor label of this sample is uncertain. CDR3 in amino acids: CASSIGAGEAFF. The CDR3 DNA reads as TGTGCCAGTAGTATTGGTGCAGGTGAAGCTTTCTTT.